A selection of T cell receptor beta chains follows, all from one sample in a study of T cell responses to AZD1222 COVID-19 vaccine. Generated by immunoSEQ multiplex PCR, the TCRdb table keeps only in-frame clones and is missing some. Here the sample spans about 180,000 clones, around 88% being singletons. The starting material was peripheral blood, obtained on day 0 of AZD1222 vaccination. These receptors were obtained from an adult in good health. Each CDR3 is given with its conserved first and last residue. Fields, in order: V gene, CDR3 length, clone size, D gene, J gene, CDR3 protein, CDR3 DNA. The D gene is left open where the match is weak. Only part of the rows carry a size: once, few, many, or a class if the clone is expanded.

>TRBV7-9|14|.|.|TRBJ1-4
CASSSTGFGEKLFF
TGTGCCAGCAGCTCCACAGGGTTCGGGGAAAAACTGTTTTTT
>TRBV7-9|16|.|.|TRBJ2-3
CASSLGPGEGTDTQYF
TGTGCCAGCAGCTTAGGTCCGGGGGAGGGCACAGATACGCAGTATTTT
>TRBV7-3|14|.|TRBD1|TRBJ1-2
CASSPTGSNYGYTF
TGTGCCAGCAGCCCGACAGGGTCCAACTATGGCTACACCTTC
>TRBV3-1/TRBV3-2|14|once|TRBD1|TRBJ1-2
CASSSTGTDYGYTF
TGTGCCAGCAGCTCAACCGGGACAGATTATGGCTACACCTTC
>TRBV7-7|12|.|.|TRBJ2-5
CASSLGWGTQYF
TGTGCTAGCAGCTTAGGGTGGGGGACCCAGTACTTC
>TRBV7-3|14|.|.|TRBJ1-1
CASSLKGGDTEAFF
TGTGCCAGCAGCCTCAAGGGAGGGGACACTGAAGCTTTCTTT
>TRBV7-8|16|.|TRBD2|TRBJ2-5
CASSLRLAGVGETQYF
TGTGCCAGCAGCTTAAGACTAGCGGGAGTCGGGGAGACCCAGTACTTC
>TRBV9|16|few|.|TRBJ2-2
CASSVGPPSNTGELFF
TGTGCCAGCAGCGTAGGTCCCCCTTCGAACACCGGGGAGCTGTTTTTT
>TRBV7-6|18|once|.|TRBJ2-7
CASSLEWLETGDTYEQYF
TGTGCCAGCAGCTTAGAATGGTTGGAGACAGGAGACACCTACGAGCAGTACTTC
>TRBV7-9|14|few|.|TRBJ2-1
CASSLSATDNEQFF
TGTGCCAGCAGCTTATCCGCGACAGACAATGAGCAGTTCTTC
>TRBV29-1|14|.|.|TRBJ2-5
CSLQSGGWAKTQYF
TGCAGCCTCCAAAGCGGTGGATGGGCGAAGACCCAGTACTTC
>TRBV2|13|.|.|TRBJ1-1
CAGTIGTVFKAFF
TGTGCCGGAACAATCGGGACGGTCTTTAAAGCTTTCTTT
>TRBV28|13|.|.|TRBJ1-5
CASSLEGRQPQHF
TGTGCCAGCAGTTTAGAGGGGCGTCAGCCCCAGCATTTT
>TRBV18|15|.|TRBD2|TRBJ2-2
CASSPIAGGAGELFF
TGTGCCAGCTCACCAATAGCGGGAGGAGCCGGGGAGCTGTTTTTT
>TRBV18|12|.|.|TRBJ2-7
CASSSDGYEQYF
TGTGCCAGCTCATCGGACGGATACGAGCAGTACTTC
>TRBV27|15|.|TRBD2|TRBJ2-7
CASSSRTSGRSRQYF
TGTGCCAGCAGTTCTCGGACTAGCGGGAGAAGTAGGCAGTACTTC
>TRBV30|11|once|.|TRBJ2-1
CALTGDNEQFF
TGTGCCTTGACAGGAGACAATGAGCAGTTCTTC
>TRBV28|16|.|TRBD1|TRBJ2-7
CASSLPRQGRTYEQYF
TGTGCCAGCAGTTTACCTCGACAGGGGCGTACCTACGAGCAGTACTTC
>TRBV11-2|11|.|.|TRBJ2-7
CASSLEGAGYF
TGTGCCAGCAGCTTAGAGGGGGCCGGGTACTTC
>TRBV5-1|15|.|TRBD1|TRBJ2-3
CASSLTGVGADTQYF
TGCGCCAGCAGCTTGACAGGGGTTGGTGCAGATACGCAGTATTTT
>TRBV11-2|16|.|TRBD1|TRBJ1-3
CASSPGTASSGNTIYF
TGTGCCAGCAGCCCCGGGACAGCGAGCTCTGGAAACACCATATATTTT
>TRBV6-5|16|.|TRBD2|TRBJ2-3
CASSYSRLAGADTQYF
TGTGCCAGCAGTTACTCTAGACTAGCGGGTGCAGATACGCAGTATTTT
>TRBV6-1|15|.|.|TRBJ2-7
CASSEGGPLTYEQYF
TGTGCCAGCAGTGAAGGGGGACCTCTGACCTACGAGCAGTACTTC
>TRBV6-1|15|once|TRBD1|TRBJ1-5
CASSEGDRGNQPQHF
TGTGCCAGCAGTGAAGGGGACAGGGGGAATCAGCCCCAGCATTTT
>TRBV29-1|14|few|.|TRBJ2-3
CSVEGSGAGDTQYF
TGCAGCGTTGAAGGGTCCGGGGCGGGAGATACGCAGTATTTT
>TRBV6-5|13|.|.|TRBJ2-1
CASGAWPYNEQFF
TGTGCCAGCGGGGCTTGGCCTTACAATGAGCAGTTCTTC
>TRBV6-5|14|.|.|TRBJ1-2
CASSYSGGARGYTF
TGTGCCAGCAGTTACTCGGGGGGGGCGAGAGGCTACACCTTC
>TRBV5-5|14|.|.|TRBJ1-1
CASSLDGGGTEAFF
TGTGCCAGCAGCTTGGATGGGGGAGGCACTGAAGCTTTCTTT
>TRBV7-9|16|once|TRBD2|TRBJ2-5
CASSPGGASLQETQYF
TGTGCCAGCAGCCCGGGGGGGGCGTCCCTCCAAGAGACCCAGTACTTC
>TRBV9|12|.|.|TRBJ2-7
CASSVGGSEQYF
TGTGCCAGCAGCGTAGGAGGGTCCGAGCAGTACTTC
>TRBV27|15|once|TRBD2|TRBJ2-7
CASSAGLAGDYEQYF
TGTGCCAGCAGTGCAGGACTAGCGGGAGACTACGAGCAGTACTTC
>TRBV12-5|13|.|.|TRBJ1-5
CASGLGANQPQHF
TGTGCTAGTGGTTTGGGAGCGAATCAGCCCCAGCATTTT
>TRBV3-1/TRBV3-2|15|.|TRBD2|TRBJ2-3
CASSQVLAGADTQYF
TGTGCCAGCAGCCAAGTCCTAGCGGGGGCAGATACGCAGTATTTT
>TRBV9|15|.|TRBD1|TRBJ1-2
CASSGTPQGDAGYTF
TGTGCCAGCAGCGGAACTCCACAGGGGGACGCTGGCTACACCTTC
>TRBV5-1|17|.|TRBD1|TRBJ1-3
CASMGRDSPNSGNTIYF
TGCGCCAGCATGGGAAGGGACAGCCCGAACTCTGGAAACACCATATATTTT
>TRBV28|15|.|TRBD1|TRBJ1-4
CASSPYRGKAEKLFF
TGTGCCAGCAGTCCGTACAGGGGAAAGGCTGAAAAACTGTTTTTT
>TRBV7-8|15|.|.|TRBJ2-6
CASSLAGTGANVLTF
TGTGCCAGCAGCTTGGCAGGGACCGGGGCCAACGTCCTGACTTTC
>TRBV11-3|16|.|TRBD1|TRBJ2-7
CASSLNFGTGVYEQYF
TGTGCCAGCAGCTTAAACTTCGGGACAGGGGTTTACGAGCAGTACTTC
>TRBV27|12|.|.|TRBJ2-2
CASSLRTGELFF
TGTGCCAGCAGTTTACGAACCGGGGAGCTGTTTTTT
>TRBV30|12|once|.|TRBJ2-1
CAWSLEQREQFF
TGTGCCTGGAGTCTCGAACAGCGGGAGCAGTTCTTC
>TRBV11-2|12|.|TRBD1|TRBJ1-1
CASSSGQVEAFF
TGTGCCAGCAGCTCCGGACAGGTTGAAGCTTTCTTT
>TRBV18|14|once|.|TRBJ1-5
CASSLTGRNQPQHF
TGTGCCAGCTCGCTGACAGGTCGCAATCAGCCCCAGCATTTT
>TRBV2|15|.|TRBD2|TRBJ2-1
CASTDATSAYNEQFF
TGTGCCAGCACCGACGCTACTAGCGCCTACAATGAGCAGTTCTTC
>TRBV11-3|15|few|.|TRBJ1-1
CASSPTGGMNTEAFF
TGTGCCAGCAGCCCTACCGGCGGAATGAACACTGAAGCTTTCTTT
>TRBV5-6|13|.|.|TRBJ1-2
CASSLQGQRGYTF
TGTGCCAGCAGCTTACAGGGTCAACGGGGCTACACCTTC
>TRBV19|14|.|TRBD1|TRBJ1-6
CAISDRGYGSPLHF
TGTGCCATTTCGGACAGGGGGTATGGTTCACCCCTCCACTTT
>TRBV6-4|18|.|.|TRBJ2-3
CASSDSKGAHTSTDTQYF
TGTGCCAGCAGTGACTCTAAAGGAGCACATACTAGCACAGATACGCAGTATTTT
>TRBV7-3|14|.|.|TRBJ1-1
CASSLGGAGTEAFF
TGTGCCAGCAGCTTAGGAGGGGCGGGCACTGAAGCTTTCTTT
>TRBV19|13|.|.|TRBJ2-2
CASSRVPPGELFF
TGTGCCAGTAGCCGGGTCCCGCCCGGGGAGCTGTTTTTT
>TRBV7-9|15|.|.|TRBJ1-2
CASSGHGTRDYGYTF
TGTGCCAGCAGCGGCCATGGTACCAGAGACTATGGCTACACCTTC
>TRBV5-1|17|few|.|TRBJ1-1
CASSPFPGGEMNTEAFF
TGCGCCAGCAGCCCCTTTCCGGGGGGCGAGATGAACACTGAAGCTTTCTTT
>TRBV10-3|14|once|TRBD1|TRBJ2-3
CAIRRTGGTDTQYF
TGTGCCATCAGAAGGACAGGGGGCACAGATACGCAGTATTTT
>TRBV9|15|.|.|TRBJ2-5
CASSVTPMVQETQYF
TGTGCCAGCAGCGTAACCCCTATGGTGCAAGAGACCCAGTACTTC
>TRBV5-1|14|.|TRBD1|TRBJ1-2
CASSPSGQDYGYTF
TGCGCCAGCTCACCGTCGGGACAGGACTATGGCTACACCTTC
>TRBV3-1/TRBV3-2|19|many|TRBD1|TRBJ1-3
CASRKGVGTGDSAGNTIYF
TGTGCCAGCAGGAAGGGAGTCGGGACAGGGGATAGCGCTGGAAACACCATATATTTT
>TRBV5-1|19|.|TRBD1|TRBJ1-2
CASSLEGLDRGPRGYGYTF
TGCGCCAGCAGCTTGGAAGGTTTGGACAGGGGGCCCAGGGGGTATGGCTACACCTTC
>TRBV19|15|once|TRBD2|TRBJ2-1
CASRPGLAPGGEQFF
TGTGCCAGTAGGCCGGGACTAGCCCCTGGGGGTGAGCAGTTCTTC
>TRBV30|12|.|.|TRBJ2-1
CAWSLRGNEQFF
TGTGCCTGGAGCCTTAGAGGAAATGAGCAGTTCTTC